What follows is one TCR beta chain and its context. What it recognizes is unknown. In nominal health when sampled, donors likely had unrecorded immune exposures nonetheless. This specimen comes from a study of cytomegalovirus exposure and HLA in healthy donors. Broader study findings: Cytomegalovirus-associated status was assigned to about 180 TCR beta chains. Most TCRs appeared rarely, but some public TCRs recurred in many donors. A later analysis found most CMV-associated TCR beta chains apparently HLA-restricted.

This PCR relied on a set of 60 Vbeta primers and 13 Jbeta primers. Produced via immunoSEQ multiplex PCR; TCRdb's table is partial and in-frame only. The sample gives some 180,000 clones, about 79% of which show up once; approximately 1.2% is in the top ten. The V end lost 3 bases, the J end lost 0 bases, and 14 bases lay between the germline ends. The CDR3 runs to 16 residues. Germline values: CDR1 LNHDA, CDR2 SQIVND (reference sequence). V gene TRBV19 combines with J gene TRBJ1-1; a possible D gene is TRBD1 (5 bases). Source material: PBMCs. The receptor comes from a girl under 10 years old in good health and CMV-seropositive. The CDR3 is CASSMGQAFVNTEAFF. CDR3 nucleotide sequence: TGTGCCAGTAGTATGGGGCAGGCATTCGTGAACACTGAAGCTTTCTTT.